Presented here are 30 T cell receptor beta chains from one specimen sequenced in a study of CD8 T cells in Susac syndrome. Random hexamers served to reverse transcribe roughly 0.5 to 1 ug RNA. TCRdb reprocessed the immunoSEQ multiplex PCR reads with MiXCR, giving one entry per CDR3 protein. The top ten hold roughly 0.072% of the sample, which has about 250,000 distinct CDR3 sequences, around 93% seen once. Material: CD4+ T cells from PBMCs. The source is a human donor with multiple sclerosis.

V gene TRBV3-1 combines with J gene TRBJ1-1; maybe TRBD1 (6 bases). V was cut by 1 base and J by 4 bases, with 10 bases left in between. The CDR3 is made up of 14 amino acids. CDR1 and CDR2 (germline): LGHDT, YNNKEL (reference sequence). For the CDR3, the DNA is TGTGCCAGCAGCCAAGTAGGAGGGGGCACTGAAGCTTTCTTT. Protein product: CASSQVGGGTEAFF.

The chain joins TRBV2 to TRBJ1-6; 7 bases align to TRBD1. Germline V gene sequence: CDR1 SNHLY, CDR2 FYNNEI. Unmatched junction bases numbered 9, after V lost 4 bases and J lost 9 bases. This CDR3 comprises 15 residues. CDR3 sequence reads: CASSVQTGPGSPLHF. The DNA for the CDR3 is TGTGCCAGCAGTGTTCAGACAGGGCCCGGTTCACCCCTCCACTTT.

The genes are TRBV25-1 and TRBJ2-7; TRBD1 might be the D (5 bases). Germline V gene data show CDR1 as MGHDK and CDR2 as SYGVNS. The V and J ends lost 1 base and 3 bases respectively, with 10 bases between them. The CDR3 runs 14 residues. In nucleotides, the CDR3 is TGTGCCAGCAGTGAATGGGGCAGTTTCTACGAGCAGTACTTC. Protein product: CASSEWGSFYEQYF.

V is TRBV28 and J is TRBJ1-6, with TRBD1 identical over 7 bases. J lost 7 bases, V lost 4 bases, and 7 bases had no gene match. This CDR3 is 15 amino acids long. Germline-derived CDR1 and CDR2 are MDHEN and SYDVKM. The CDR3 loop reads CASSSEGAGNSPLHF. CDR3 nucleotide sequence: TGTGCCAGCAGTTCTGAGGGGGCTGGCAATTCACCCCTCCACTTT.

The chain is built from TRBV3-1 and TRBJ2-1, with TRBD2 identical over 10 bases. Trimming took 4 bases from V and 10 from J; bases not matched to a gene: 10. CDR1 and CDR2 from the germline V gene are LGHDT and YNNKEL (reference sequence). The length of the CDR3 is 15 residues. CDR3 sequence (DNA): TGTGCCAGCAGCCCGGAGCGGGGGGGGCGAAAGGAGCAGTTCTTC. This sequence encodes CASSPERGGRKEQFF.

The genes are TRBV5-6 and TRBJ1-2; D is perhaps TRBD1 (6 bases). The V gene's germline CDR1 is SGHDT and CDR2 YYEEEE. V gave up 4 bases and J gave up 2 bases, with 15 bases separating them. CDR3 length: 15 amino acids. The CDR3 DNA reads as TGTGCCAGCAGCCCGGAAGTCACAGGGAACTATGGCTACACCTTC. Protein sequence: CASSPEVTGNYGYTF.

The V gene is TRBV20-1, the J gene TRBJ2-1; D is undetermined. Per the germline V gene, CDR1 is DFQATT and CDR2 is SNEGSKA (reference sequence). Trimming pared 5 bases from V and 0 bases from J, leaving 8 bases between. The CDR3 runs 13 residues. The CDR3 reads CSASEDSYNEQFF. The CDR3 coding sequence is TGCAGTGCTTCGGAAGACTCCTACAATGAGCAGTTCTTC.

The chain joins TRBV20-1 to TRBJ1-2, with D possibly matching TRBD1 (5 bases). In germline, CDR1 is DFQATT, CDR2 SNEGSKA (reference sequence). This CDR3 is built from 17 residues. V was cut by 2 bases and J by 8 bases, with 27 bases left in between. The CDR3 region has the DNA TGCAGTGCTAGAAGGGGTCGGAGCGCCGGGGCCCCCCTGGGCTACACCTTC. Its translation: CSARRGRSAGAPLGYTF.

This chain links TRBV25-1 with TRBJ1-6; D is undetermined. Trimming cost V 1 base and J 15 bases, with 7 bases left between them. CDR1 is MGHDK and CDR2 is SYGVNS in the germline V gene. The CDR3 covers 11 residues. The CDR3 sequence is CASSEFAFLHF. The CDR3 nucleotides are TGTGCCAGCAGTGAATTTGCCTTCCTCCACTTT.

V is TRBV29-1 and J is TRBJ2-1; unclear D gene. The CDR3 has 16 residues. The ends were cut back, 3 bases at V and 3 bases at J, with 18 bases in the middle. Germline loops: CDR1 SQVTM, CDR2 ANQGSEA. CDR3 region: CSVDSGRSPGYNEQFF. The CDR3 coding sequence is TGCAGCGTTGACTCGGGCAGGAGCCCCGGCTACAATGAGCAGTTCTTC.

The V gene is TRBV10-3, the J gene TRBJ2-5; the D call may be TRBD1 or TRBD2 (5 bases each). V was cut by 3 bases and J by 1 base, with 9 bases left in between. CDR3 length equals 14 residues. Germline V gene sequence: CDR1 ENHRY, CDR2 SYGVKD. CDR3 nucleotides: TGTGCCATCAGTGACTCTGGGGGCCAAGAGACCCAGTACTTC. Translated: CAISDSGGQETQYF.

J is TRBJ2-1 and V is TRBV4-2; D ambiguous. The V end lost 0 bases, the J end lost 2 bases, and 17 bases lay between the germline ends. Germline assignment: CDR1 LGHNA and CDR2 YNFKEQ. The CDR3 spans 18 residues. CDR3 DNA: TGTGCCAGCAGCCAAGAGCCCTTTCCGGCGGCCCCCTACAATGAGCAGTTCTTC. It specifies CASSQEPFPAAPYNEQFF.

The chain is built from TRBV18 and TRBJ2-1, with TRBD2 matching 8 bases. Unmatched junction bases numbered 6, after V lost 2 bases and J lost 9 bases. Germline lookup yields CDR1 KGHSH and CDR2 LQKENI. This CDR3 contains 14 residues. The DNA of the CDR3 is TGTGCCAGCTCACCAGCGGGAGGATTAACTGAGCAGTTCTTC. Protein sequence: CASSPAGGLTEQFF.

CDR3 sequence (DNA): TGCGCCACCCGGACAGTCTCAGAAGGGCCCCAGCATTTT. It encodes CATRTVSEGPQHF. The chain employs TRBV29-1 and TRBJ1-5; D perhaps matches TRBD1 (6 bases). CDR3 length: 13 amino acids. CDR1 and CDR2 from the germline V gene are SQVTM and ANQGSEA.

The chain carries TRBV20-1 and TRBJ2-6; no definite D call. The CDR3 has 17 amino acids. Trimming removed 5 bases from V and 0 bases from J, with 17 bases in between. Germline V gives CDR1 DFQATT, CDR2 SNEGSKA (reference sequence). In DNA, the CDR3 is TGCAGTGCTTACACACAGATCATCAACTCTGGGGCCAACGTCCTGACTTTC. Its protein is CSAYTQIINSGANVLTF.

This chain uses TRBV28 with TRBJ2-2, with 9 bases lining up with TRBD1. From germline, CDR1 is MDHEN and CDR2 SYDVKM. The junction had 13 bases not matched to a gene; V was cut back by 7 bases and J by 7 bases. The CDR3 length is 16 residues. The CDR3: CASTYPGQGGNGELFF. DNA of the CDR3: TGTGCCAGCACGTACCCGGGACAGGGAGGGAACGGGGAGCTGTTTTTT.

The chain combines TRBV7-9 with TRBJ1-2; 9 bases are a match to TRBD1. The CDR3 is 15 amino acids. V lost 3 bases and J lost 8; bases outside the gene matches: 10. Germline-derived CDR1 and CDR2 are SEHNR and FQNEAQ (reference sequence). DNA of the CDR3: TGTGCCAGCAGCTTGGGAACAGGGGGCTCGAGAGGCTACACCTTC. The encoded protein is CASSLGTGGSRGYTF.

The rearrangement joins TRBV7-9 to TRBJ1-2, with 7 bases that match TRBD1. Germline V gives CDR1 SEHNR, CDR2 FQNEAQ (reference sequence). With V trimmed by 5 bases and J by 6 bases, 12 bases remained unmatched. There are 15 residues in the CDR3. The CDR3 sequence is CASSGFDREKNGYTF. CDR3 in DNA: TGTGCCAGCAGCGGATTCGACAGGGAAAAGAATGGCTACACCTTC.

The sample holds one count of this clonotype. The chain has TRBV19 and TRBJ1-2, with D maybe TRBD1 (5 bases). This CDR3 is built from 12 residues. The germline V and J ends were trimmed by 6 bases and 7 bases, with 12 bases remaining between them. The germline V gene has CDR1 LNHDA and CDR2 SQIVND (reference sequence). This chain's CDR3 is CASSWGVTGYTF. Here the CDR3 DNA reads TGTGCCAGTAGCTGGGGGGTCACTGGCTACACCTTC.

The rearrangement joins TRBV29-1 to TRBJ2-1; the D gene is possibly TRBD1 (5 bases). This CDR3 comprises 11 residues. Germline V gene data show CDR1 as SQVTM and CDR2 as ANQGSEA. Trimming removed 3 bases from V and 6 bases from J, with 6 bases in between. The CDR3 is CSVDTGNEQFF. In DNA, the CDR3 is TGCAGCGTTGACACAGGCAATGAGCAGTTCTTC.

V gene TRBV13 combines with J gene TRBJ2-5, with D maybe TRBD1 (6 bases). V lost 2 bases to trimming and J lost 1 base, with 14 bases between them. This CDR3 is built from 16 residues. Germline lookup yields CDR1 PRHDT and CDR2 FYEKMQ (reference sequence). CDR3 sequence reads: CASSLYRVDLQETQYF. CDR3 nucleotide sequence: TGTGCCAGCAGCTTATACAGGGTGGACCTCCAAGAGACCCAGTACTTC.

The V and J genes are TRBV3-1 and TRBJ2-5; D unclear. The CDR3 is 13 amino acids. Looked up from germline, CDR1 is LGHDT and CDR2 is YNNKEL (reference sequence). V was trimmed by 1 base and J by 5 bases, leaving 8 bases between them. CDR3: CASSQGRSETQYF. CDR3 sequence (DNA): TGTGCCAGCAGCCAAGGAAGGAGTGAGACCCAGTACTTC.

This chain connects TRBV5-6 to TRBJ2-7; 8 positions agree with TRBD1. Per the germline V gene, CDR1 is SGHDT and CDR2 is YYEEEE. This CDR3 has 14 amino acids. V shed 5 bases, J shed 4 bases, and the junction held 8 bases outside the gene matches. CDR3 sequence reads: CASSPRTGWYEQYF. The CDR3 DNA follows: TGTGCCAGCAGTCCTCGGACAGGGTGGTACGAGCAGTACTTC.

This sequence joins TRBV19 and TRBJ1-6, with D maybe TRBD1 (5 bases). This CDR3 is 13 amino acids long. Germline CDR1 reads LNHDA; CDR2 reads SQIVND (reference sequence). Trimming took 5 bases from V and 11 from J, leaving 13 bases between them. The CDR3 nucleotides are TGTGCCAGTAGTCCCCGGACATCTCCACCCCTCCACTTT. Translation: CASSPRTSPPLHF.

V and J are TRBV28 and TRBJ2-7; D perhaps matches TRBD2 (5 bases). This CDR3 is built from 14 residues. V lost 4 bases, J lost 0 bases, and 10 bases lay in between. CDR1 MDHEN and CDR2 SYDVKM come from the germline V gene. The CDR3 DNA sequence: TGTGCCAGCAGTTCTCCGGGAAGCTCCTACGAGCAGTACGTC. It translates to CASSSPGSSYEQYV.

The V gene is TRBV10-3, the J gene TRBJ1-1, with a weak D call TRBD1 (5 bases). The CDR3 has 14 amino acids. V was cut by 5 bases and J by 1 base, with 11 bases left in between. Germline lookup yields CDR1 ENHRY and CDR2 SYGVKD. The DNA of the CDR3 is TGTGCCATCAGTCAGGGAGGTCGGAACACTGAAGCTTTCTTT. It codes for CAISQGGRNTEAFF.

The gene calls are TRBV7-2 and TRBJ1-6, with 7 bases lining up with TRBD1. CDR3 length: 15 residues. Trimming at V came to 4 bases and at J to 7 bases, leaving 7 bases not matched to a gene. Germline V lookup: CDR1 SGHTA, CDR2 FQGNSA. CDR3 amino acids: CASSWTGQGNSPLHF. Written as DNA, the CDR3 is TGTGCCAGCAGCTGGACAGGCCAGGGGAATTCACCCCTCCACTTT.

The chain couples TRBV15 to TRBJ2-3, with D hard to call. The CDR3 is 13 residues long. Trimming removed 0 bases from V and 2 bases from J, with 3 bases in between. In germline, CDR1 is LNHNV, CDR2 YYDKDF (reference sequence). The CDR3 spells CATSRDYTDTQYF. CDR3 bases: TGTGCCACCAGCAGAGACTACACAGATACGCAGTATTTT.

This clonotype occurred once. V usage is TRBV7-8 and J usage is TRBJ2-1; D assignment may be TRBD1 or TRBD2 (6 bases each). Germline-derived CDR1 and CDR2 are SGHVS and FQNEAQ. Trimming left V 2 bases short and J 4 bases short, with 18 bases between. The CDR3 loop spans 17 amino acids. CDR3 DNA: TGTGCCAGCAGCTTAACCGGGGGCCCCTCTCCATACAATGAGCAGTTCTTC. Amino acid sequence: CASSLTGGPSPYNEQFF.

V usage is TRBV6-2 or TRBV6-3 and J usage is TRBJ1-1, with D maybe TRBD1 (5 bases). CDR1 and CDR2 (germline): MNHEY, SVGEGT. The CDR3 loop spans 15 amino acids. The ends were cut back, 6 bases at V and 4 bases at J, with 18 bases in the middle. This chain's CDR3 is CASRPSGRGGTEAFF. Written as DNA, the CDR3 is TGTGCCAGCAGGCCATCCGGGAGGGGAGGCACTGAAGCTTTCTTT.